What follows are 13 T cell receptor beta chains derived from one specimen sequenced in a study of shared clonotypes between healthy human individuals. Sequenced by immunoSEQ multiplex PCR; TCRdb stores in-frame clones only, minus some. The sample consists of hundreds of thousands of clones, around 73% of them appearing once. Sequenced sample: memory CD4+ T cells sorted from blood. As to subset: CD45RA-negative fraction. These receptors all stem from a woman in her thirties in good health.

V is TRBV19 and J is TRBJ2-7; 7 bases map to TRBD2. CDR3 length: 14 amino acids. Germline V gene lookup returns CDR1 LNHDA and CDR2 SQIVND (reference sequence). Germline trimming cut 11 bases from V and 6 bases from J; bases unmatched to any gene: 16. The CDR3 loop reads CAAKRSAGTFEQYF. The CDR3 DNA reads as TGTGCCGCCAAAAGGTCAGCGGGGACCTTCGAGCAGTACTTC.

This chain joins TRBV9 and TRBJ1-3; D not resolved. Looked up from germline, CDR1 is SGDLS and CDR2 is YYNGEE. This CDR3 has 15 amino acids. V lost 6 bases, J lost 0 bases, and 13 bases lay in between. The CDR3, as DNA: TGTGCCAGCACCCTAGGAGATTCCTCTGGAAACACCATATATTTT. Residues: CASTLGDSSGNTIYF.

The rearrangement uses TRBV7-3 and TRBJ2-1; 8 positions agree with TRBD1. The CDR3 length is 15 residues. V was pared by 5 bases and J by 6 bases, with 9 bases of the junction left unmatched. Germline CDR1 is SGHTA and CDR2 is FQGTGA. The CDR3 reads CASSPGDTGGNEQFF. The DNA of the CDR3 is TGTGCCAGCAGCCCAGGGGACACAGGGGGCAATGAGCAGTTCTTC.

This clone was picked up one time. The chain is built from TRBV21-1 and TRBJ2-1. TRBV21-1 is labeled a pseudogene. The CDR3 consists of 15 residues. CDR3 protein: CASSKRPTGPRCRFF. As DNA, the CDR3 is TGTGCCAGCAGCAAACGTCCCACGGGACCCCGCTGTCGGTTCTTC.

The chain is built from TRBV14 and TRBJ2-3; D unresolved. This CDR3 comprises 15 residues. Between the trimmed V and J ends, which lost 3 bases and 1 base, there was a span of 11 bases. In germline, CDR1 is SGHDN, CDR2 FVKESK. The CDR3 DNA is TGTGCCAGCAGCCATTCACCTTGGGGCACAGATACGCAGTATTTT. Translation: CASSHSPWGTDTQYF.

V and J are TRBV6-1 and TRBJ2-7, with 9 bases aligning to TRBD2. Germline V gives CDR1 MNHNS, CDR2 SASEGT. With V trimmed by 7 bases and J by 4 bases, 8 bases remained unmatched. This CDR3 spans 14 amino acids. In DNA, the CDR3 is TGTGCCAGCACCCTAGGACTAGCGTTTTACGAGCAGTACTTC. It codes for CASTLGLAFYEQYF.

The chain links TRBV28 to TRBJ1-5, with no clear D. The CDR3 contains 14 residues. V was pared by 2 bases and J by 5 bases, with 10 bases between. The germline CDR1 and CDR2 sequences are MDHEN and SYDVKM. CDR3 DNA sequence: TGTGCCAGCAGTTTAAGTCGGAAGGATCAGCCCCAGCATTTT. Amino acid sequence: CASSLSRKDQPQHF. The complete variable domain, with remaining parts taken from reference TRBV28 and TRBJ1-5, reads DVKVTQSSRYLVKRTGEKVFLECVQDMDHENMFWYRQDPGLGLRLIYFSYDVKMKEKGDIPEGYSVSREKKERFSLILESASTNQTSMYLCASSLSRKDQPQHFGDGTRLSIL.

The genes are TRBV5-4 and TRBJ2-7; 9 bases line up with TRBD1. This CDR3 has 15 residues. The V and J ends lost 4 bases and 6 bases, in that order; junction bases with no gene match: 11. From germline, CDR1 is SGHNT and CDR2 YYREEE (reference sequence). The CDR3, as DNA: TGTGCCAGCAGCCCTGAGCGGGGACAGGGAGGCGAGCAGTACTTC. This codes for CASSPERGQGGEQYF.

This clone was recorded a few times. The chain joins TRBV5-1 to TRBJ2-5; 10 nucleotides agree with TRBD1. The J call may be in error: the DNA end matches TRBJ2-7 better. The CDR3 is 14 residues long. CDR1 SGHRS and CDR2 YFSETQ come from the germline V gene. For the CDR3, the DNA is TGCGCCAGCAGCTTAGAGGGACAGGGGCGCGAGCAGTACTTC. Amino acids: CASSLEGQGREQYF.

CDR3 nucleotide sequence: TGTGCCAGCAGCCCCCGTCGATTAGGCAATCAGCCCCAGCATTTT. Amino acid sequence: CASSPRRLGNQPQHF. The V call is TRBV7-6, the J call TRBJ1-5; unclear D gene. The CDR3 is 15 amino acids. Trimming stripped 5 bases from V and 2 bases from J, with 13 bases between. The germline V gene has CDR1 SGHVS and CDR2 FNYEAQ.

This rearrangement joins TRBV5-1 to TRBJ2-7; D ambiguous. The CDR3 has 14 amino acids. Germline values: CDR1 SGHRS, CDR2 YFSETQ. The V and J ends lost 4 bases and 0 bases respectively, with 11 bases between them. The CDR3 reads CASSPSSTSYEQYF. CDR3 coding DNA: TGCGCCAGCAGCCCTTCGTCGACCTCCTACGAGCAGTACTTC.

This chain links TRBV11-2 with TRBJ2-3; D is possibly TRBD2 (6 bases). V lost 7 bases, J lost 3 bases, and 14 bases lay in between. Germline assignment: CDR1 SGHAT and CDR2 FQNNGV. The CDR3 covers 14 residues. The CDR3 region has the DNA TGTGCCAGCAAAGTGGGTAGCGGTACAGATACGCAGTATTTT. Protein sequence: CASKVGSGTDTQYF.

The CDR3 loop is CASSYLSGAGNEQFF. CDR3 nucleotide sequence: TGTGCCAGCAGTTACCTGTCGGGGGCGGGGAATGAGCAGTTCTTC. This chain uses TRBV6-6 with TRBJ2-1; the D call may be TRBD1 or TRBD2 (6 bases each). CDR3 length: 15 amino acids. V lost 2 bases and J lost 7, with 15 bases in between. CDR1 is MNHNY and CDR2 is SVGAGI in the germline V gene (reference sequence).